Shown below are 23 T cell receptor beta chains from a single sample sequenced in a study of cytomegalovirus exposure and HLA in healthy donors. Primers: 60 Vbeta forward and 13 Jbeta reverse. Method: immunoSEQ multiplex PCR; TCRdb's copy keeps in-frame clones and lacks some. The sample includes under 200,000 clones, roughly 73% of them seen just once. Input material: PBMCs. These receptors originate from a woman in her 30s in good health and CMV-seronegative.

V and J are TRBV7-9 and TRBJ2-5; D possibly corresponds to TRBD1 (7 bases). This CDR3 is 17 amino acids long. The ends were cut back, 4 bases at V and 5 bases at J, with 23 bases in the middle. CDR1 is SEHNR and CDR2 is FQNEAQ in the germline V gene (reference sequence). The CDR3 here is CASSSPLYRGGGETQYF. CDR3 DNA sequence: TGTGCCAGCAGCTCCCCCCTGTACAGGGGAGGAGGGGAGACCCAGTACTTC.

This clone was counted between two and nine times. The chain uses TRBV7-2 and TRBJ2-7; 8 bases are shared with TRBD2. CDR1 and CDR2 (germline): SGHTA, FQGNSA. V trimming: 1 base; J trimming: 5 bases; junction bases outside the gene matches: 7. The length of the CDR3 is 15 residues. As DNA, the CDR3 is TGTGCCAGCAGCTTAGGGATGGGACTAGTCGACGAGCAGTACTTC. Amino acid sequence: CASSLGMGLVDEQYF.

The gene calls are TRBV4-3 and TRBJ2-7, with 10 bases that match TRBD1. The V gene's germline CDR1 is LGHNA and CDR2 YSLEER. The junction had 9 bases not matched to a gene; V was cut back by 0 bases and J by 4 bases. The CDR3 extends over 17 amino acids. CDR3 region: CASSQDAPDRGKYEQYF. DNA of the CDR3: TGCGCCAGCAGCCAAGATGCACCGGACAGGGGGAAGTACGAGCAGTACTTC.

This clone was detected once. This chain connects TRBV5-1 to TRBJ2-2; a possible D gene is TRBD1 (5 bases). Germline assignment: CDR1 SGHRS and CDR2 YFSETQ. The CDR3 is 16 amino acids. V was cut by 4 bases and J by 3 bases, with 16 bases left in between. DNA of the CDR3: TGCGCCAGCAGCGTACTCAGGGCGGTGGACACCGGGGAGCTGTTTTTT. Translated, it gives CASSVLRAVDTGELFF. Combining the CDR3 with reference TRBV5-1 and TRBJ2-2 gives the whole variable domain KAGVTQTPRYLIKTRGQQVTLSCSPISGHRSVSWYQQTPGQGLQFLFEYFSETQRNKGNFPGRFSGRQFSNSRSEMNVSTLELGDSALYLCASSVLRAVDTGELFFGEGSRLTVL.

The chain is built from TRBV4-1 and TRBJ2-7; TRBD1 matches 9 bases. The CDR3 is 15 amino acids. V shed 3 bases, J shed 2 bases, and the junction held 5 bases outside the gene matches. Germline CDR1 MGHRA, CDR2 YSYEKL. The CDR3 sequence: CASSHPGQGAYEQYF. CDR3 coding DNA: TGCGCCAGCAGCCACCCGGGACAGGGTGCCTACGAGCAGTACTTC.

The rearrangement uses TRBV7-9 and TRBJ1-2; 7 bases are shared with TRBD1. The germline gives CDR1 SEHNR, CDR2 FQNEAQ (reference sequence). This CDR3 region has 16 residues. With V trimmed by 4 bases and J by 6 bases, 14 bases remained unmatched. The CDR3 here is CASSSEITKGAHGYTF. The DNA for the CDR3 is TGTGCCAGCAGCTCCGAAATTACCAAGGGGGCGCATGGCTACACCTTC.

This chain joins TRBV7-9 and TRBJ1-1; 9 bases are a match to TRBD1. The CDR3 runs 14 residues. Trimming cost V 5 bases and J 4 bases; bases outside gene matches: 5. CDR1 is SEHNR and CDR2 is FQNEAQ in the germline V gene (reference sequence). The CDR3 region is CASSQTDRGTEAFF. Here the CDR3 DNA reads TGTGCCAGCAGCCAAACGGACAGGGGCACTGAAGCTTTCTTT.

This clone was recorded a few times. The chain has TRBV6-4 and TRBJ2-3; a weak D match, TRBD2 (6 bases). CDR3 size: 14 residues. CDR1 is MRHNA and CDR2 is SNTAGT in the germline V gene. Trimming left V 3 bases short and J 0 bases short, with 7 bases between. The CDR3, as DNA: TGTGCCAGCAGTGAAGGGACTAGCACAGATACGCAGTATTTT. Its translation is CASSEGTSTDTQYF.

The chain is built from TRBV5-4 and TRBJ1-2, with TRBD1 as a possible D gene (6 bases). V was trimmed by 4 bases and J by 5 bases, leaving 18 bases between them. This CDR3 is 15 amino acids long. Germline CDR1 and CDR2: SGHNT and YYREEE (reference sequence). This chain's CDR3 is CASSPLSDRTYGYTF. The CDR3 nucleotides are TGTGCCAGCAGCCCGTTATCGGACAGAACTTATGGCTACACCTTC.

Written as DNA, the CDR3 is TGTGCCAGCAGCTCTCTTATCGAGCAGTACTTC. This translates into CASSSLIEQYF. The chain links TRBV11-1 to TRBJ2-7; D is undetermined. There are 11 residues in the CDR3. V was pared by 4 bases and J by 6 bases, with 7 bases between. Germline V gene lookup returns CDR1 SGHAT and CDR2 FQDESV (reference sequence).

The chain is built from TRBV27 and TRBJ1-4; D is ambiguous. V lost 4 bases, J lost 4 bases, and 10 bases lay in between. From germline, CDR1 is MNHEY and CDR2 SMNVEV (reference sequence). This CDR3 has 14 residues. CDR3 DNA: TGTGCCAGCAGTTACTCGGGGAATAATGAAAAACTGTTTTTT. Translated, it gives CASSYSGNNEKLFF.

The chain employs TRBV30 and TRBJ1-4, with D possibly TRBD1 on 6 matching bases. The germline CDR1 and CDR2 sequences are GTSNPN and SVGIG (reference sequence). Trimming removed 1 base at V and 8 bases at J, with 23 bases between. This CDR3 has 17 amino acids. The CDR3 bases are TGTGCCTGGAGTGGGGGGCTCATTACAGGGACCGGGGAAAAACTGTTTTTT. This gives the protein CAWSGGLITGTGEKLFF.

The rearrangement links TRBV6-5 to TRBJ2-1; 9 nucleotides align to TRBD2. CDR1 and CDR2 from the germline V gene are MNHEY and SVGAGI. The V and J ends lost 2 bases and 9 bases, in that order; junction bases with no gene match: 8. CDR3 size: 15 residues. In DNA form, the CDR3 reads TGTGCCAGCAGTTACGGAGCGGGAGGAGGGGGTGAGCAGTTCTTC. This encodes CASSYGAGGGGEQFF.

J is TRBJ1-2 and V is TRBV5-1; no reliable D call. This CDR3 comprises 15 residues. Germline lookup yields CDR1 SGHRS and CDR2 YFSETQ. V was trimmed by 0 bases and J by 0 bases, leaving 9 bases between them. The CDR3 sequence: CASSLGGSANYGYTF. The DNA of the CDR3 is TGCGCCAGCAGCTTGGGAGGAAGCGCTAACTATGGCTACACCTTC.

The chain combines TRBV4-2 with TRBJ2-3, with 10 bases aligning to TRBD2. The CDR3 sequence is 19 residues long. Germline lookup yields CDR1 LGHNA and CDR2 YNFKEQ. V dropped 1 base and J dropped 0; count of bases not matched to a gene: 10. The CDR3 here is CASSQGELAGRISTDTQYF. As DNA, the CDR3 is TGTGCCAGCAGCCAAGGGGAACTAGCGGGAAGGATCAGCACAGATACGCAGTATTTT.

This chain joins TRBV5-5 and TRBJ2-2; TRBD1 matches 8 bases. The CDR3 sequence is 16 residues long. With V trimmed by 0 bases and J by 1 base, 2 bases remained unmatched. The germline V gene has CDR1 SGHKS and CDR2 YYEKEE (reference sequence). CDR3 sequence: CASSLGQGQNTGELFF. The CDR3 coding sequence is TGTGCCAGCAGCTTGGGACAGGGGCAGAACACCGGGGAGCTGTTTTTT.

The rearrangement joins TRBV28 to TRBJ1-3, with D perhaps TRBD1 (5 bases). Germline V gene sequence: CDR1 MDHEN, CDR2 SYDVKM. The V end lost 8 bases, the J end lost 2 bases, and 13 bases lay between the germline ends. This CDR3 comprises 14 residues. In DNA, the CDR3 is TGTGCCAGCGGGAACAGGTTGGCTGGAAACACCATATATTTT. Translation: CASGNRLAGNTIYF.

This chain uses TRBV11-2 with TRBJ1-3, with D maybe TRBD1 (6 bases). The germline CDR1 and CDR2 sequences are SGHAT and FQNNGV. Between the trimmed V and J ends, which lost 2 bases and 2 bases, there was a span of 10 bases. The CDR3 is 15 residues long. This chain's CDR3 is CASSLTTGTGNTIYF. The CDR3 DNA follows: TGTGCCAGCAGCTTAACAACAGGGACTGGAAACACCATATATTTT.

With regard to this clone: An end of the junction differs from the germline gene, which may be a read error. CDR3 loop: CTSSYISGELFF. The CDR3 region has the DNA TGTACCAGCAGCTATATTTCCGGGGAGCTGTTTTTT. The rearrangement joins TRBV11-3 to TRBJ2-2, with D unresolved. Germline CDR1 reads SGHNT; CDR2 reads YENEEA. The CDR3 contains 12 residues. Complete variable domain (other parts from reference TRBV11-3 and TRBJ2-2): EAGVVQSPRYKIIEKKQPVAFWCNPISGHNTLYWYLQNLGQGPELLIRYENEEAVDDSQLPKDRFSAERLKGVDSTLKIQPAELGDSAVYLCTSSYISGELFFGEGSRLTVL.

This chain joins TRBV7-2 and TRBJ2-1; TRBD2 matches 8 bases. The CDR3 totals 15 residues. V was clipped by 3 bases and J by 5 bases; unmatched bases: 6. Germline loops: CDR1 SGHTA, CDR2 FQGNSA. The CDR3 bases are TGTGCCAGCAGCTTTGACGGGAGGGCGGACAATGAGCAGTTCTTC. Amino acid sequence: CASSFDGRADNEQFF.

This clone was seen more than once but under ten times. This chain connects TRBV29-1 to TRBJ2-7, with 9 bases lining up with TRBD1. The J segment lost 0 bases and the V segment lost 5 bases, leaving 5 bases of the junction unmatched. This CDR3 spans 14 amino acids. Germline CDR1 and CDR2: SQVTM and ANQGSEA. CDR3 DNA: TGCAGCGTTCGGGACAGGGTTAGCTCCTACGAGCAGTACTTC. Translation gives CSVRDRVSSYEQYF.

The rearrangement uses TRBV5-5 and TRBJ1-2, with TRBD1 matching 9 bases. The CDR3 has 15 residues. The V gene end was trimmed by 1 base and the J gene end by 3 bases; junction bases not matched to a gene: 4. Germline V gives CDR1 SGHKS, CDR2 YYEKEE (reference sequence). CDR3 in amino acids: CASSLSGDRDYGYTF. The CDR3 nucleotides read TGTGCCAGCAGCTTGTCAGGGGACAGGGACTATGGCTACACCTTC.

The chain recombines TRBV6-4 with TRBJ2-7; 12 bases match TRBD2. V lost 0 bases, J lost 6 bases, and 6 bases stayed unmatched. The CDR3 has 16 amino acids. Germline V lookup: CDR1 MRHNA, CDR2 SNTAGT. The CDR3: CASSDSGLAGFREQYF. The CDR3, as DNA: TGTGCCAGCAGTGACTCCGGACTAGCGGGATTTCGCGAGCAGTACTTC.